The 18 T cell receptor beta chains reported below all come from one sample, sequenced in a study of blood T cell repertoires in COVID-19. The table came from immunoSEQ multiplex PCR; TCRdb's copy has only in-frame clones and leaves some out. Found here are around 58,000 clones, over 75% of them singletons; the top ten hold around 17%. The source material was peripheral blood. These receptors all come from a human donor in a cohort sampled during active COVID-19.

V usage is TRBV6-5 and J usage is TRBJ2-2; perhaps TRBD1 as D (6 bases). CDR1 is MNHEY and CDR2 is SVGAGI in the germline V gene. V shed 6 bases and J shed 0 bases, with 11 bases lying between them. The CDR3 loop spans 15 amino acids. CDR3 DNA: TGTGCCAGCAGGATAGCAGGGGCGAACACCGGGGAGCTGTTTTTT. Its translation is CASRIAGANTGELFF.

CDR3 protein: CATSRDRQEHQPQHF. CDR3 sequence (DNA): TGTGCCACCAGCAGAGATCGGCAGGAACATCAGCCCCAGCATTTT. V gene TRBV15 combines with J gene TRBJ1-5, with no clear D. This CDR3 is 15 amino acids long. Per germline, CDR1 LNHNV and CDR2 YYDKDF (reference sequence). Trimming removed 0 bases from V and 5 bases from J, with 11 bases in between.

The V gene is TRBV30, the J gene TRBJ1-2, with 7 bases fitting TRBD1. J was trimmed by 2 bases and V by 4 bases; bases with no gene match: 4. Germline-derived CDR1 and CDR2 are GTSNPN and SVGIG (reference sequence). This CDR3 has 13 residues. The DNA of the CDR3 is TGTGCCTGGACTAGGACAGGAAACTATGGCTACACCTTC. Residues: CAWTRTGNYGYTF.

This clone was seen just once. The chain couples TRBV28 to TRBJ2-1; 12 bases are a match to TRBD2. This CDR3 region has 19 residues. CDR1 and CDR2 from the germline V gene are MDHEN and SYDVKM. The junction had 16 bases not matched to a gene; V was cut back by 5 bases and J by 5 bases. CDR3 DNA sequence: TGTGCCAGCAGTCCCACCTCCGGACTAGCGGGGCGGGTGAACAATGAGCAGTTCTTC. Protein sequence: CASSPTSGLAGRVNNEQFF.

This chain joins TRBV6-1 and TRBJ2-7; no clear D gene. This CDR3 region has 13 residues. CDR1 MNHNS and CDR2 SASEGT come from the germline V gene. V lost 1 base and J 1 base, leaving 5 bases between the germline ends. CDR3 in amino acids: CASSEGGSYEQYF. CDR3 nucleotide sequence: TGTGCCAGCAGTGAAGGAGGTTCCTACGAGCAGTACTTC.

V usage is TRBV5-5 and J usage is TRBJ1-2, with 11 bases aligning to TRBD1. V trimming: 4 bases; J trimming: 7 bases; junction bases outside the gene matches: 6. Germline assignment: CDR1 SGHKS and CDR2 YYEKEE (reference sequence). This CDR3 has 14 residues. CDR3 amino acids: CASSRTGGAFGYTF. Written as DNA, the CDR3 is TGTGCCAGCAGCCGGACAGGGGGCGCTTTTGGCTACACCTTC.

The rearrangement links TRBV5-4 to TRBJ1-1; a weak D match, TRBD1 (5 bases). This CDR3 has 15 amino acids. V lost 2 bases and J lost 4, with 15 bases in between. Germline V gene data show CDR1 as SGHNT and CDR2 as YYREEE (reference sequence). This chain's CDR3 is CASSLVSGGPTEAFF. The CDR3, as DNA: TGTGCCAGCAGCTTAGTTTCGGGGGGACCCACTGAAGCTTTCTTT.

V gene TRBV30 combines with J gene TRBJ1-5, with 9 nucleotides matching TRBD1. The CDR3 spans 13 residues. CDR1 is GTSNPN and CDR2 is SVGIG in the germline V gene (reference sequence). After removal of 4 bases from V and 4 bases from J, the junction contained 2 bases not matched to a gene. The CDR3 here is CAWTGTGNQPQHF. Written as DNA, the CDR3 is TGTGCCTGGACCGGGACAGGGAATCAGCCCCAGCATTTT.

The chain links TRBV5-1 to TRBJ2-7; a possible D gene is TRBD1 (5 bases). In germline, CDR1 is SGHRS, CDR2 YFSETQ. The CDR3 sequence is 12 residues long. The V end lost 1 base, the J end lost 12 bases, and 14 bases lay between the germline ends. DNA of the CDR3: TGCGCCAGCAGCTTGTCCAGGGCGGAATGGTACTTC. Translated, it gives CASSLSRAEWYF.

The chain couples TRBV4-3 to TRBJ2-7; TRBD2 is a possible D gene (7 bases). The CDR3 spans 17 residues. V was trimmed by 0 bases and J by 2 bases, leaving 17 bases between them. Germline V gives CDR1 LGHNA, CDR2 YSLEER. CDR3 sequence (DNA): TGCGCCAGCAGCCAAGATGGGGGGGCGAACCTTCCCTACGAGCAGTACTTC. It codes for CASSQDGGANLPYEQYF.

The J gene is TRBJ1-2, the V gene TRBV7-9, with D unclear. V was pared by 11 bases and J by 8 bases, with 15 bases between. This CDR3 region has 11 residues. Germline V gene data show CDR1 as SEHNR and CDR2 as FQNEAQ (reference sequence). CDR3 sequence: CAGGLGIGYTF. As DNA, the CDR3 is TGTGCCGGAGGGTTAGGGATCGGCTACACCTTC.

This chain connects TRBV12-5 to TRBJ2-5; possibly TRBD1 for D (6 bases). The CDR3 runs 13 residues. Trimming left V 6 bases short and J 0 bases short, with 8 bases between. Germline-derived CDR1 and CDR2 are LGHNT and FRNRAP. CDR3 loop: CASGWDNQETQYF. Here the CDR3 DNA reads TGTGCTAGTGGATGGGACAACCAAGAGACCCAGTACTTC.

The chain joins TRBV25-1 to TRBJ2-2; 7 bases agree with TRBD2. The germline CDR1 and CDR2 sequences are MGHDK and SYGVNS. This CDR3 is built from 17 residues. The junction had 4 bases not matched to a gene; V was cut back by 0 bases and J by 0 bases. The CDR3 here is CASSEYGGGSNTGELFF. The DNA of the CDR3 is TGTGCCAGCAGTGAATATGGCGGGGGATCGAACACCGGGGAGCTGTTTTTT.

This chain links TRBV2 with TRBJ1-5; 12 nucleotides line up with TRBD1. Germline CDR1 is SNHLY and CDR2 is FYNNEI. J was trimmed by 4 bases and V by 6 bases; bases with no gene match: 10. There are 17 residues in the CDR3. The CDR3 loop reads CASRGTGGVGGNQPQHF. CDR3 in DNA: TGTGCCAGCAGGGGGACAGGGGGCGTGGGGGGAAATCAGCCCCAGCATTTT.

CDR3 DNA sequence: TGTGCCAGCAGCTTTGGTGGGGGGTCAGAGACCCAGTACTTC. Translated: CASSFGGGSETQYF. V and J are TRBV13 and TRBJ2-5; D might be TRBD2 (6 bases). Per germline, CDR1 PRHDT and CDR2 FYEKMQ (reference sequence). V was trimmed by 3 bases and J by 4 bases, leaving 12 bases between them. This CDR3 comprises 14 residues. The full variable domain, completed using reference TRBV13 and TRBJ2-5, is AAGVIQSPRHLIKEKRETATLKCYPIPRHDTVYWYQQGPGQDPQFLISFYEKMQSDKGSIPDRFSAQQFSDYHSELNMSSLELGDSALYFCASSFGGGSETQYFGPGTRLLVL.

This clone was seen just once. The chain recombines TRBV5-5 with TRBJ2-7, with a weak D call TRBD2 (6 bases). The CDR3 sequence is 13 residues long. CDR1 and CDR2 (germline): SGHKS, YYEKEE (reference sequence). V was trimmed by 0 bases and J by 4 bases, leaving 8 bases between them. The CDR3 loop reads CASSLGLEYEQYF. CDR3 DNA: TGTGCCAGCAGCTTGGGACTAGAATACGAGCAGTACTTC. Filled out from reference TRBV5-5 and TRBJ2-7, the complete variable domain reads DAGVTQSPTHLIKTRGQQVTLRCSPISGHKSVSWYQQVLGQGPQFIFQYYEKEERGRGNFPDRFSARQFPNYSSELNVNALLLGDSALYLCASSLGLEYEQYFGPGTRLTVT.

The rearrangement uses TRBV24-1 and TRBJ2-7; 8 nucleotides align to TRBD1. Germline CDR1 KGHDR, CDR2 SFDVKD. CDR3 length: 15 residues. Trimming took 2 bases from V and 0 from J; bases not matched to a gene: 2. The CDR3 region is CATSDWTGSSYEQYF. CDR3 nucleotides: TGTGCCACCAGTGATTGGACAGGGAGCTCCTACGAGCAGTACTTC.

The chain combines TRBV7-9 with TRBJ1-3; no firm D call. Germline V lookup: CDR1 SEHNR, CDR2 FQNEAQ (reference sequence). Trimming left V 1 base short and J 1 base short, with 11 bases between. The CDR3 runs to 16 residues. For the CDR3, the DNA is TGTGCCAGCAGCTTAGTGTCCGGAGGTTCTGGAAACACCATATATTTT. Translation: CASSLVSGGSGNTIYF.